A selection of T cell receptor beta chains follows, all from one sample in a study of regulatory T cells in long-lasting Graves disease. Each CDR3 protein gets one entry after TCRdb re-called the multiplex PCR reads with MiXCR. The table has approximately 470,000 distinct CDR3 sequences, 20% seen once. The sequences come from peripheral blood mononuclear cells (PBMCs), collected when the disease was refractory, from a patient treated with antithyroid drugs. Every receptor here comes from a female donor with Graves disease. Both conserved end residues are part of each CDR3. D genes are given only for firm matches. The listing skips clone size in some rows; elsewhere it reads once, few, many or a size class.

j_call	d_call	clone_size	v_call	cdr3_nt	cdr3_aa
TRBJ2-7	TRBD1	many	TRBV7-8	TGTGCCAGCAGCTTAGGCATCAGGGGGCGCGAGCAGTACTTC	CASSLGIRGREQYF
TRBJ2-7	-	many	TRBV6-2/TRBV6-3	TGTGCCAGCAGTTACTCGACAGCCTACGAGCAGTACTTC	CASSYSTAYEQYF
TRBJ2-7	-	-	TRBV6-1	TGTGCCAGCAGTCTCTTGCTCGGTGCGTGGGAGCAGTACTTC	CASSLLLGAWEQYF
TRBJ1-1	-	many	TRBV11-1	TGTGCCAGCAGCTTAGTTCGTACAGGGAAAGGTGAAGCTTTCTTT	CASSLVRTGKGEAFF
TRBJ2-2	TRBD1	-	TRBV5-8	TGTGCCAGCAGCATAGGACAGGGGACGAACACCGGGGAGCTGTTTTTT	CASSIGQGTNTGELFF
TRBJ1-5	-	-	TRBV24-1	TGTGCCACCAGTGGGGGCTACAATCAGCCCCAGCATTTT	CATSGGYNQPQHF
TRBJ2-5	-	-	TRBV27	TGTGCCAGCAGTTTATCTAGAGGGGGACAAGAGACCCAGTACTTC	CASSLSRGGQETQYF
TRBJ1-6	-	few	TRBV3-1	TGTGCCAGCAGCCAAGTCGGGTCTGGTTCACCCCTCCACTTT	CASSQVGSGSPLHF
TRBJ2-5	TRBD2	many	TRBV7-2	TGTGCCAGCAGCCTGGGACTAGCCGCACAGGAGACCCAGTACTTC	CASSLGLAAQETQYF
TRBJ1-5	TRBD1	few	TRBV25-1	TGTGCCAGCAGTGATGAGGGGGCCCATGATCAGCCCCAGCATTTT	CASSDEGAHDQPQHF
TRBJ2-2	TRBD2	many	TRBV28	TGTGCCAGCAGTTCTCCGGGTAGCGGGACCTACACCGGGGAGCTGTTTTTT	CASSSPGSGTYTGELFF
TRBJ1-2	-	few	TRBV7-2	TGTGCCAGCAGCTTCGCAGAATATGGCTACACCTTC	CASSFAEYGYTF
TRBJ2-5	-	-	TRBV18	TGTGCCAGCTCACCAGCATTATTGGAGACCCAGTACTTC	CASSPALLETQYF
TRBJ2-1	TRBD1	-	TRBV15	TGTGCCACCAGCAGGGTGGACAGGGGGAGTAGTGAGCAGTTCTTC	CATSRVDRGSSEQFF
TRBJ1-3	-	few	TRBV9	TGTGCCAGCAGCGCTCTCGGACATAAAGGAAACACCATATATTTT	CASSALGHKGNTIYF
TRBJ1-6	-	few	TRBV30	TGTGCCTGGACCACCGCAAGGGATTCACCCCTCCACTTT	CAWTTARDSPLHF
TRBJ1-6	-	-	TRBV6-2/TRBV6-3	TGTGCCAGCAACAGGAATAATTCACCCCCCCACTTT	CASNRNNSPPHF
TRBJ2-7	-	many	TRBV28	TGTGCCAGCGGGAGTGGGCGGTTCTACGGGGAGCAGTACTTC	CASGSGRFYGEQYF
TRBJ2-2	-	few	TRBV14	TGTGCCAGCAGCCAACTGGTGGGGACACTAAGGGCCGGGGAGCTGTTTTTT	CASSQLVGTLRAGELFF
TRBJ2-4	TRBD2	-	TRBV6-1	TGTGCCAGCAGTGAAGTCCCGACTAGCGGGAGTGGAGTGGCCAAAAACATTCAGTACTTC	CASSEVPTSGSGVAKNIQYF
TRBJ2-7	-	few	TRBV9	TGTGCCAGCAGCCCTTTTCAGGGAAATGCCTACGAGCAGTACTTC	CASSPFQGNAYEQYF
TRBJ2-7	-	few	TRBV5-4	TGTGCCAGCAGCCCACCGGGACTCTCAAGCGAGCAGTACTTC	CASSPPGLSSEQYF
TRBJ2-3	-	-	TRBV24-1	TGTGCCACCAGTGACCTCCGCCGGGTTGATACGCAGTATTTT	CATSDLRRVDTQYF
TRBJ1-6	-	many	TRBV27	TGTGCCAGCAGACAGAGAGGAGGGACAACCTATAATTCACCCCTCCACTTT	CASRQRGGTTYNSPLHF
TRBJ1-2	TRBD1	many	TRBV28	TGTGCCAGCAGTCGGGACAGGGGGTCATATGGCTACACCTTC	CASSRDRGSYGYTF
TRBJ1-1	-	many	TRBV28	TGTGCCAGCAGTTTTCGGCGACAGAACACTGAAGCTTTCTTT	CASSFRRQNTEAFF
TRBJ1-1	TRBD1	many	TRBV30	TGTGCCTGCCGGACAGGGAGGACTGAAGCTTTCTTT	CACRTGRTEAFF
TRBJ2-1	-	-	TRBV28	TGTGCCAGCAGGACCAGTCGGGAGATTGCCCACAATGAGCAGTTCTTC	CASRTSREIAHNEQFF
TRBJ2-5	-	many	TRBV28	TGTGCCAGCAGAACCACTCGGTTAGGGTACCAAGAGACCCAGTACTTC	CASRTTRLGYQETQYF
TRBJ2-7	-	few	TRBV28	TGTGCCAGCAGATGGGGGCACGAGCAGTACTTC	CASRWGHEQYF
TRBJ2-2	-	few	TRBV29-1	TGCAGCGTTAGTCATGGGGCCGGGGAGCTGTTTTTT	CSVSHGAGELFF
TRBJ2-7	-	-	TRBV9	TGTGCCAGCAGCGTAGATAGAGACTACGAGCAGTACTTC	CASSVDRDYEQYF
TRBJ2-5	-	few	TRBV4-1	TGCGCCAGCAGCCAAGGGTCGGGCGCTCAAGAGACCCAGTACTTC	CASSQGSGAQETQYF
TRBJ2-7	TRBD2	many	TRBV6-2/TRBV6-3	TGTGCCAGCAGTTCCGGACTAGCGGGAGTTAGCGAGCAGTACTTC	CASSSGLAGVSEQYF
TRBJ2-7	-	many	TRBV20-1	TGCAGTGCTCCAGGAGGGGGGGCCTACGAGCAGTACTTC	CSAPGGGAYEQYF
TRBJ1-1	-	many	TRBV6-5	TGTGCCAGCAGTTCCCAGGGACGGAAGAACACTGAAGCTTTCTTT	CASSSQGRKNTEAFF
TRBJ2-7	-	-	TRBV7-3	TGTGCCAGCAGCTTAATTGGCAGGGGTCACGACGAGCAGTACTTC	CASSLIGRGHDEQYF
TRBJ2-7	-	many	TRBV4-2	TGTGCCAGCAGCCAAGCCGGCTCCTACGAGCAGTACTTC	CASSQAGSYEQYF
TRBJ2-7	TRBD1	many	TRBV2	TGTGCCATCCTGGAGGGACAGGGGTTCGGGAACCACTACGAGCAGTACTTC	CAILEGQGFGNHYEQYF
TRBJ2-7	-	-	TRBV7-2	TGTGCCAGCAGCACCATAGGGGGTCCTCGCTCCTACGAGCAGTACTTC	CASSTIGGPRSYEQYF
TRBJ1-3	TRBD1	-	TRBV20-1	TGCAGTGCTAGAGACGGGACAGGGTCCGGAAACACCATATATTTT	CSARDGTGSGNTIYF
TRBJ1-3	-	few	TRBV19	TGTGCCACCAGCTTTTCCTCTGGAAACACCATATATTTT	CATSFSSGNTIYF
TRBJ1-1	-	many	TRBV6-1	TGTGCCAGCAGTGAAGGGGTCGAAATGAACACTGAAGCTTTCTTT	CASSEGVEMNTEAFF
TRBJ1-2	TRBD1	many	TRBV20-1	TGCAGTGTACAGGGGGGTAATCGAAACCAATATGGCTACACCTTC	CSVQGGNRNQYGYTF
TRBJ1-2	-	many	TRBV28	TGTGCCAGCAGGCCATTCCCGGGGGCTAACTATGGCTACACCTTC	CASRPFPGANYGYTF
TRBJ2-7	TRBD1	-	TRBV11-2	TGTGCCAGCAGCCCCGACAGGGGTCGAGGGTTCTACGAGCAGTACTTC	CASSPDRGRGFYEQYF
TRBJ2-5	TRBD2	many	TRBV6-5	TGTGCCAGCAGTTACCTGGCTAGCGGCCAAGAGACCCAGTACTTC	CASSYLASGQETQYF
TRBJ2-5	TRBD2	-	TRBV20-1	TGCAGTGCTAGAGGATTCCTTAGCGGGCCGGACCAAGAGACCCAGTACTTC	CSARGFLSGPDQETQYF
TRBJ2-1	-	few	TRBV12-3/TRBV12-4	TGTGCCAGCAGTCGGTTCCGGGACCGGAGCTCCTACAATGAGCAGTTCTTC	CASSRFRDRSSYNEQFF
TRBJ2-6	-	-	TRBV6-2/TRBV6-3	TGTGCCAGCAGCGGACGAGCCTCTGGGGCCAACGTCCTGACTTTC	CASSGRASGANVLTF
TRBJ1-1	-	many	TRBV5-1	TGCGCCAGCAGCTTACAGACTCCCCGAGCGACTGAAGCTTTCTTT	CASSLQTPRATEAFF
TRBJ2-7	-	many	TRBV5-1	TGCGCCAGCAGCTTGGAGGGGGTCTACGAGCAGTACTTC	CASSLEGVYEQYF
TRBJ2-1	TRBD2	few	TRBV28	TGTGCCAGCACGCCAGGGGCGTTAGCGGGAGGGAATGAGCAGTTCTTC	CASTPGALAGGNEQFF
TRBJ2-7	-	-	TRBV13	TGTGCCAGCAGCTTACGCGGGATGTACGAGCAGTACTTC	CASSLRGMYEQYF